The clone carrying this T cell receptor (beta chain) was recorded at least ten times. This sample stems from a study of T cells in Graves' hyperthyroidism and ophthalmopathy. Authors of the study amplified TCR beta CDR3 regions from RNA transcripts. First-round RT-PCR targeting the TCR CDR3 was performed with the HTBI primer set. TCRdb re-derived calls from the multiplex PCR reads in MiXCR, one entry per CDR3 protein. This sample has a few hundred thousand distinct CDR3 sequences, with roughly 14% found just once. Germline values: CDR1 MGHRA, CDR2 YSYEKL. The CDR3 sequence is 14 residues long. Between the trimmed V and J ends, which lost 0 bases and 9 bases, there was a span of 9 bases.

The sequenced sample was blood. This TCR derives from a woman in her 40s with Graves' hyperthyroidism that later progressed to Graves' ophthalmopathy. The chain combines TRBV4-1 with TRBJ1-6; D uncertain. The CDR3 DNA is TGCGCCAGCAGCCAAGAGATCCAGGCTTCACCCCTCCACTTT. Translating gives CASSQEIQASPLHF.